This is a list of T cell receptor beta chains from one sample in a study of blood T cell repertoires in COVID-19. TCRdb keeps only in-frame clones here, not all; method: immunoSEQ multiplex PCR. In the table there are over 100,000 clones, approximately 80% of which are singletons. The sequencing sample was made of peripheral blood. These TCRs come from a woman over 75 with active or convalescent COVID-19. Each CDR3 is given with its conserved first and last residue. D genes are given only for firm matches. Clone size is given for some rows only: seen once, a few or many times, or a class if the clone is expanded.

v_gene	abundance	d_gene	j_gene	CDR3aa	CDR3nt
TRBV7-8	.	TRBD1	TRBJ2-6	CASSLDYPGGTGANVLTF	TGTGCCAGCAGCTTAGATTACCCAGGGGGAACCGGGGCCAACGTCCTGACTTTC
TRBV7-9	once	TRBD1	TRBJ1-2	CASSLADRYYGYTF	TGTGCCAGCAGCTTAGCGGACAGGTACTATGGCTACACCTTC
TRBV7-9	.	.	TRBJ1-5	CASSLDREIGQPQHF	TGTGCCAGCAGCTTAGACAGGGAAATTGGGCAGCCCCAGCATTTT
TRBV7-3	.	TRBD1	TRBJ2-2	CASSRTGGADTGELFF	TGTGCCAGCAGCAGGACAGGGGGCGCGGACACCGGGGAGCTGTTTTTT
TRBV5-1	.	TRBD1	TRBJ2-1	CASSLGQGARNEQFF	TGCGCCAGCAGCTTAGGACAGGGGGCGAGGAATGAGCAGTTCTTC
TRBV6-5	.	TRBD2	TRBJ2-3	CASRGRARTDTQYF	TGTGCCAGCAGGGGGAGGGCGCGCACAGATACGCAGTATTTT
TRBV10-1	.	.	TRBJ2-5	CASSGADQETQYF	TGCGCCAGCAGTGGGGCCGATCAAGAGACCCAGTACTTC
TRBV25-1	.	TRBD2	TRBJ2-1	CATIPSGSTDEQFF	TGTGCCACTATACCTAGCGGGAGTACTGATGAGCAGTTCTTC
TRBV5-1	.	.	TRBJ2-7	CASSSARLEQYF	TGCGCCAGCAGCTCGGCCCGACTCGAGCAGTACTTC
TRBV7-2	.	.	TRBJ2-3	CASSPTGFGTDTQYF	TGTGCCAGCAGCCCCACGGGGTTCGGCACAGATACGCAGTATTTT
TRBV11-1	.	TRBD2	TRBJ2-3	CASTMTSGQLSYF	TGTGCCAGCACCATGACTAGCGGCCAACTATCGTATTTT
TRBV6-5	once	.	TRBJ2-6	CASSSVGGAGANVLTF	TGTGCCAGCAGTTCGGTCGGGGGTGCAGGGGCCAACGTCCTGACTTTC
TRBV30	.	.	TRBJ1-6	CAWSVLRGSPLHF	TGTGCCTGGAGTGTCCTCAGGGGCTCACCCCTCCACTTT
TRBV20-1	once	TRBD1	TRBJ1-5	CSASSSRGYSNQPQHF	TGCAGTGCTAGTTCGTCCAGGGGGTATAGCAATCAGCCCCAGCATTTT
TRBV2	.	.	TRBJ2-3	CASSEFLAPDTQYF	TGTGCCAGCAGTGAATTCCTAGCTCCAGATACGCAGTATTTT
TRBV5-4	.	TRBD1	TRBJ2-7	CASSSRDRAYEQYF	TGTGCCAGCAGCTCCCGGGACAGGGCCTACGAGCAGTACTTC
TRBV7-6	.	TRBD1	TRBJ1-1	CASSGTGADTEAFF	TGTGCCAGCAGCGGAACAGGGGCTGACACTGAAGCTTTCTTT
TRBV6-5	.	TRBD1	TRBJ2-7	CASTARQGALREQYF	TGTGCCAGCACAGCGAGACAGGGGGCTCTGAGGGAGCAGTACTTC
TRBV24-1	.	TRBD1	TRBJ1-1	CATSDGQGAFF	TGTGCCACCAGTGATGGACAGGGAGCTTTCTTT
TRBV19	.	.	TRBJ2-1	CASSIPGSHNEQFF	TGTGCCAGTAGTATTCCCGGGAGTCACAATGAGCAGTTCTTC
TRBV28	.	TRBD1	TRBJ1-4	CASSSGQGAGEKLFF	TGTGCCAGCAGTTCCGGACAGGGGGCTGGTGAAAAACTGTTTTTT
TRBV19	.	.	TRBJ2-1	CASSITESSYNEQFF	TGTGCCAGTAGTATCACTGAGAGCTCCTACAATGAGCAGTTCTTC
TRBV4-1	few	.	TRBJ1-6	CASGGVARSPLHF	TGCGCCAGCGGGGGGGTTGCGCGATCACCCCTCCACTTT
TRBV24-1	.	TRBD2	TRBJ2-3	CATSDLTSGSTTDTQYF	TGTGCCACCAGTGATCTGACTAGCGGGAGTACCACAGATACGCAGTATTTT
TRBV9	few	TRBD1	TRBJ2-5	CASSGAPPRGHETQYF	TGTGCCAGCAGCGGTGCGCCCCCCAGGGGGCATGAGACCCAGTACTTC
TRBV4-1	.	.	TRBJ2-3	CASSASQRKPTDTQYF	TGCGCCAGCAGCGCGTCTCAGCGGAAACCCACAGATACGCAGTATTTT
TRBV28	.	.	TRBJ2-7	CASLREGGGYEQYF	TGTGCCAGCCTTAGAGAAGGGGGGGGCTACGAGCAGTACTTC
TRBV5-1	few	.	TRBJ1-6	CASSLNPGGSYNSPLHF	TGCGCCAGCAGCTTGAACCCCGGGGGGTCCTATAATTCACCCCTCCACTTT
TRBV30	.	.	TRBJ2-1	CAWSASPGYNEQFF	TGTGCCTGGAGTGCTTCCCCGGGCTACAATGAGCAGTTCTTC
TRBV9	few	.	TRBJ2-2	CASSDLGVGELFF	TGTGCCAGCAGCGACCTCGGAGTCGGGGAGCTGTTTTTT
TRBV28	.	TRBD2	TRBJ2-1	CATRESHYNEQFF	TGTGCCACGCGGGAGTCCCACTACAATGAGCAGTTCTTC
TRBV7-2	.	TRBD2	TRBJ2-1	CASSPWTSGINEQFF	TGTGCCAGCAGCCCTTGGACTAGCGGGATAAATGAGCAGTTCTTC
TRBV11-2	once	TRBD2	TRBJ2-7	CASSLGVGGGHEQYF	TGTGCCAGCAGCTTAGGGGTCGGGGGGGGCCACGAGCAGTACTTC
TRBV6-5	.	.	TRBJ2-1	CASSFERLVNEQFF	TGTGCCAGCAGTTTCGAGCGGCTTGTCAATGAGCAGTTCTTC
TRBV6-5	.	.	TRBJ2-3	CASSYALLDTQYF	TGTGCCAGCAGTTACGCCCTATTAGATACGCAGTATTTT
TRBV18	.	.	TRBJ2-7	CASSPPSRRAHEQYF	TGTGCCAGCTCACCACCGTCCCGGAGGGCCCACGAGCAGTACTTC
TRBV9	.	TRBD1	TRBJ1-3	CASSGQGENTIYF	TGTGCCAGCAGCGGACAGGGGGAAAACACCATATATTTT
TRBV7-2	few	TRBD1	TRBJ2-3	CASSPKDRVRLLDTQYF	TGTGCCAGCAGCCCAAAGGACAGGGTCCGGTTATTAGATACGCAGTATTTT
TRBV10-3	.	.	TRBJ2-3	CAVAPEPSTDTQYF	TGTGCCGTCGCGCCTGAGCCTAGCACAGATACGCAGTATTTT
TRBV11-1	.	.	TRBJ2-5	CASSRTPSRQETQYF	TGTGCCAGCAGCCGGACCCCTAGCAGACAAGAGACCCAGTACTTC
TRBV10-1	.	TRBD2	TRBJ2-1	CATGLADNNEQFF	TGCGCCACAGGACTAGCGGATAACAATGAGCAGTTCTTC
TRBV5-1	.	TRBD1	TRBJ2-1	CASSSNAPGQGFNEQFF	TGCGCCAGCAGCTCAAACGCACCGGGACAGGGGTTTAATGAGCAGTTCTTC
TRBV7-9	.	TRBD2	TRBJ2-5	CASSAWTSGQETQYF	TGTGCCAGCAGCGCCTGGACTAGCGGACAAGAGACCCAGTACTTC
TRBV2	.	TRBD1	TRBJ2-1	CASSPRDRSYNEQFF	TGTGCCAGCAGTCCAAGGGACAGGTCCTACAATGAGCAGTTCTTC
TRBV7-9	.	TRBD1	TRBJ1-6	CASSLGGTGRGTLHF	TGTGCCAGCAGCTTAGGCGGGACAGGCCGTGGAACCCTCCACTTT
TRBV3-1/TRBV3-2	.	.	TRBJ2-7	CASSQENPPGVSYEQYF	TGTGCCAGCAGCCAAGAAAACCCCCCGGGAGTGTCGTACGAGCAGTACTTC
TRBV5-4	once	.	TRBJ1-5	CASSHGGGSNQPQHF	TGTGCCAGCAGTCATGGGGGGGGTAGCAATCAGCCCCAGCATTTT
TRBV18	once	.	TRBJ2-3	CASSPNLGTLGTDTQYF	TGTGCCAGCTCGCCTAATCTCGGGACTTTGGGCACAGATACGCAGTATTTT
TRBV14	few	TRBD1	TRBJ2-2	CASSQEGKGAPGELFF	TGTGCCAGCAGCCAAGAGGGGAAGGGGGCCCCCGGGGAGCTGTTTTTT
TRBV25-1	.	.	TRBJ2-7	CASSSGYEQYF	TGTGCCAGCAGCTCGGGCTACGAGCAGTACTTC
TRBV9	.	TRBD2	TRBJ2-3	CASSASPGLAGGDTQYF	TGTGCCAGCAGCGCTTCACCGGGACTAGCGGGAGGAGATACGCAGTATTTT
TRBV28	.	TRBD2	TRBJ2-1	CASTPGLAVPGGYNEQFF	TGTGCCAGCACCCCGGGACTAGCGGTCCCTGGGGGATACAATGAGCAGTTCTTC
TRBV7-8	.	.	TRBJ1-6	CASSRIGGSSYNSPLHF	TGTGCCAGCAGCCGTATCGGCGGAAGCTCCTATAATTCACCCCTCCACTTT
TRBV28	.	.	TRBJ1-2	CASASAYGGANYGYTF	TGTGCCAGCGCATCTGCTTATGGGGGGGCTAACTATGGCTACACCTTC
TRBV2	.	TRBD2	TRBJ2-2	CASRAGTRVTGELFF	TGTGCCAGCAGAGCCGGGACTAGGGTCACCGGGGAGCTGTTTTTT
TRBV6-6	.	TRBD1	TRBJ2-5	CASIPPGTGTQYF	TGTGCCAGCATACCCCCCGGGACAGGGACCCAGTACTTC
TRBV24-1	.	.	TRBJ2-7	CATTEQVSYEQYF	TGTGCCACCACTGAACAGGTCTCCTACGAGCAGTACTTC
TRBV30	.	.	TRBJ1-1	CAWSHRDTEAFF	TGTGCCTGGAGTCACAGGGACACTGAAGCTTTCTTT
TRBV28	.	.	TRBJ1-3	CASSLPGLQLGGNTIYF	TGTGCCAGCAGTTTACCGGGACTCCAATTAGGTGGAAACACCATATATTTT